This entry concerns a single TCR beta chain. These data originate in a study of blood T cell repertoires in COVID-19. Study summary: COVID-19 samples from acute and convalescent phases originated in the United States, Italy and Spain.

Some clones are missing from TCRdb's copy, which holds only in-frame ones; the method was immunoSEQ multiplex PCR. The repertoire holds about 140,000 clones, with roughly four fifths as singletons. CDR1 and CDR2 from the germline V gene are LGHDT and YNNKEL (reference sequence). The CDR3 spans 15 residues. Germline trimming cut 4 bases from V and 5 bases from J; bases unmatched to any gene: 7. Sequences were obtained from peripheral blood. The chain links TRBV3-1 (or the pseudogene TRBV3-2) to TRBJ1-1, with 10 bases that match TRBD1. The sequence was obtained from a human donor in a cohort sampled during active COVID-19. CDR3 residues: CASSPRDRGTTEAFF. The CDR3 region has the DNA TGTGCCAGCAGCCCCCGGGACAGGGGAACAACTGAAGCTTTCTTT.